The 5 T cell receptor beta chains in this list originate from one sample, sequenced in a study of metastatic and nonmetastatic thyroid tumors. TCRdb re-called the PCR reads with MiXCR. This sample has tens of thousands of clones; 15% occur once, and the top ten carry approximately 3.3%. The entire patient cohort was treatment-naive prior to thyroid surgery. The source material was blood. These receptors were collected from a female donor with papillary thyroid cancer or a benign thyroid nodule (not recorded which). Some clones in this sample may be carry-over from other donors' samples.

Regarding this clone: This CDR3 is also generated by other DNA sequences in the sample. The rearrangement uses TRBV7-2 and TRBJ2-5, with D perhaps matching TRBD1 (6 bases). There are 17 residues in the CDR3. The V end lost 5 bases, the J end lost 2 bases, and 21 bases lay between the germline ends. Germline CDR1 reads SGHTA; CDR2 reads FQGNSA. CDR3 coding DNA: TGTGCCAGCAGCACCAGCCTCTGGGGGACACTACAAGAGACCCAGTACTTC. Translating it yields CASSTSLWGTLQETQYF.

This clone was seen ten or more times. This chain links TRBV20-1 with TRBJ2-5; unclear D gene. Germline CDR1 reads DFQATT; CDR2 reads SNEGSKA (reference sequence). This CDR3 is built from 11 residues. Trimming left V 7 bases short and J 4 bases short, with 10 bases between. The CDR3 DNA reads TGCAGTGATTCAAGGAGAGAGACCCAGTACTTC. Translation gives CSDSRRETQYF.

This clone was picked up many times. This chain connects TRBV12-3 or TRBV12-4 to TRBJ2-5; weak D call: TRBD2 (6 bases). The V gene lost 5 bases and the J gene lost 3 bases, with 16 bases spanning the gap. This CDR3 comprises 15 residues. The CDR3 loop is CASSPRSSGEETQYF. The CDR3 nucleotides are TGTGCCAGCAGTCCCCGGAGTAGCGGAGAAGAGACCCAGTACTTC.

This clone occurred many times. One end of the junction fails to match germline, which may point to a read error. The CDR3 coding sequence is TGCAGGGCTACCATCCCAGGGAGGGGTCAGGAGACCCAGTACTTC. Translating gives CRATIPGRGQETQYF. V gene TRBV20-1 combines with J gene TRBJ2-5; 7 bases match TRBD2. This CDR3 region has 15 residues. The germline V gene has CDR1 DFQATT and CDR2 SNEGSKA (reference sequence).

This clone was counted many times. The chain uses TRBV7-3 and TRBJ2-5, with D perhaps TRBD2 (5 bases). The CDR3 totals 13 residues. The V end was cut by 8 bases, the J end by 3 bases, with 13 bases between. The germline V gene encodes CDR1 SGHTA and CDR2 FQGTGA. The CDR3 reads CASGRDGKETQYF. CDR3 bases: TGTGCCAGCGGACGAGACGGGAAAGAGACCCAGTACTTC.